Shown below are 27 T cell receptor beta chains from a single sample sequenced in a study of shared clonotypes between healthy human individuals. Profiled with immunoSEQ multiplex PCR; TCRdb holds only in-frame clones, not every one. Of about 2.2 million clones listed, around 93% are singletons. CD45RO-negative cells were positively selected for CCR7, leaving out terminally differentiated effector memory CD45RA+ cells. Sequencing was carried out using naive CD8+ T cells from PBMCs. These receptors were obtained from a man aged 18 to 29 in good health. Some clones in this sample may be carry-over from other donors' samples.

V and J are TRBV27 and TRBJ2-3, with 7 bases lining up with TRBD1. This CDR3 contains 14 residues. The junction had 8 bases not matched to a gene; V was cut back by 7 bases and J by 4 bases. Germline CDR1 and CDR2: MNHEY and SMNVEV (reference sequence). The CDR3: CASNGQGDPDTQYF. For the CDR3, the DNA is TGTGCCAGCAATGGCCAGGGGGACCCAGATACGCAGTATTTT.

This chain joins TRBV9 and TRBJ1-6; D is uncertain. The CDR3 sequence is 12 residues long. Trimming stripped 4 bases from V and 15 bases from J, with 14 bases between. Germline CDR1 reads SGDLS; CDR2 reads YYNGEE. CDR3 residues: CASSSSDSVLHF. The CDR3, as DNA: TGTGCCAGCAGCTCATCAGATTCGGTCCTCCACTTT.

The CDR3 coding sequence is TGTGCCAGCAGCTTTTCCCCCCAATACCCCTACGAGCAGTACTTC. Translation: CASSFSPQYPYEQYF. The chain carries TRBV7-2 and TRBJ2-7; D ambiguous. The V end was cut by 3 bases, the J end by 2 bases, with 14 bases between. Germline loops: CDR1 SGHTA, CDR2 FQGNSA. There are 15 residues in the CDR3.

The V gene is TRBV21-1, the J gene TRBJ2-5; the table gives TRBD2 as D, unverified against the DNA. TRBV21-1 is a listed pseudogene. The CDR3 is 15 amino acids. The CDR3 protein is CASGLAGRICETQYF. The CDR3 DNA is TGTGCCAGCGGCCTAGCCGGGAGAATATGTGAGACCCAGTACTTC.

J is TRBJ2-3 and V is TRBV10-1; no clear D. The CDR3 spans 14 residues. V lost 5 bases and J 1 base, leaving 10 bases between the germline ends. CDR1 and CDR2 (germline): WNHNN, SYGVQD (reference sequence). The CDR3 bases are TGCGCCAGCAGTCCCATACCCGGCACAGATACGCAGTATTTT. Translation gives CASSPIPGTDTQYF.

The chain has TRBV7-6 and TRBJ2-7, with 8 positions matching TRBD1. The V segment lost 4 bases and the J segment 2 bases; nucleotides outside the gene matches: 4. Germline values: CDR1 SGHVS, CDR2 FNYEAQ. The CDR3 length is 14 residues. CDR3 DNA: TGTGCCAGCAGCTCAGGACAGGGCCCCTACGAGCAGTACTTC. This translates into CASSSGQGPYEQYF. The variable domain in full, with the rest retrieved from reference TRBV7-6 and TRBJ2-7, is GAGVSQSPRYKVTKRGQDVALRCDPISGHVSLYWYRQALGQGPEFLTYFNYEAQQDKSGLPNDRFSAERPEGSISTLTIQRTEQRDSAMYRCASSSGQGPYEQYFGPGTRLTVT.

Written as DNA, the CDR3 is TGTGCCAGCAGCTTAGCACTAGCGGGAGGACCGTCCTACAATGAGCAGTTCTTC. Encoded protein: CASSLALAGGPSYNEQFF. The V call is TRBV7-6, the J call TRBJ2-1; the match to TRBD2 covers 12 bases. The germline V gene has CDR1 SGHVS and CDR2 FNYEAQ. Trimming at V came to 0 bases and at J to 1 base, leaving 4 bases not matched to a gene. The CDR3 spans 18 residues.

This rearrangement joins TRBV18 to TRBJ1-5, with TRBD1 identical over 7 bases. CDR3 length: 15 residues. From germline, CDR1 is KGHSH and CDR2 LQKENI. The V gene end was trimmed by 5 bases and the J gene end by 5 bases; junction bases not matched to a gene: 9. The CDR3 DNA sequence: TGTGCCAGCTCAAGTGAAGGGCAGGGGGATCAGCCCCAGCATTTT. Translation: CASSSEGQGDQPQHF.

This chain links TRBV28 with TRBJ2-7; D gene ambiguous. From germline, CDR1 is MDHEN and CDR2 SYDVKM. The CDR3 sequence is 12 residues long. Trimming took 5 bases from V and 6 from J, leaving 11 bases between them. CDR3: CASSPPVLEQYF. The CDR3 nucleotides read TGTGCCAGCAGTCCCCCGGTTCTCGAGCAGTACTTC.

The chain links TRBV5-1 to TRBJ2-7; 12 positions match TRBD2. The germline V gene has CDR1 SGHRS and CDR2 YFSETQ. The junction had 4 bases not matched to a gene; V was cut back by 2 bases and J by 1 base. This CDR3 contains 16 residues. This CDR3 is CASSFTSGRSSYEQYF. In nucleotides, the CDR3 is TGCGCCAGCAGCTTTACTAGCGGGAGGTCGTCCTACGAGCAGTACTTC.

The genes are TRBV28 and TRBJ2-7, with 10 nucleotides matching TRBD1. The trim removed 2 bases at V and 4 bases at J, leaving 5 bases unmatched. Germline CDR1 is MDHEN and CDR2 is SYDVKM. CDR3 length equals 15 residues. The CDR3 reads CASSLRGTGDYEQYF. In DNA form, the CDR3 reads TGTGCCAGCAGTTTAAGGGGGACAGGGGATTACGAGCAGTACTTC. Complete variable domain (other parts from reference TRBV28 and TRBJ2-7): DVKVTQSSRYLVKRTGEKVFLECVQDMDHENMFWYRQDPGLGLRLIYFSYDVKMKEKGDIPEGYSVSREKKERFSLILESASTNQTSMYLCASSLRGTGDYEQYFGPGTRLTVT.

The chain joins TRBV28 to TRBJ2-1; 7 nucleotides line up with TRBD2. The CDR3 totals 14 residues. V shed 6 bases, J shed 7 bases, and the junction held 9 bases outside the gene matches. CDR1 and CDR2 from the germline V gene are MDHEN and SYDVKM. For the CDR3, the DNA is TGTGCCAGCAGCATCGGGAGGCTGGGGAATGAGCAGTTCTTC. Its protein is CASSIGRLGNEQFF.

The chain has TRBV12-5 and TRBJ2-7, with 8 bases fitting TRBD2. Germline V gene data show CDR1 as LGHNT and CDR2 as FRNRAP. The CDR3 extends over 14 amino acids. J gave up 2 bases and V 5 bases, and 5 bases lay outside the gene matches. This CDR3 is CASGPGGDTYEQYF. The CDR3 DNA follows: TGTGCTAGTGGTCCGGGGGGGGATACCTACGAGCAGTACTTC.

CDR3 protein: CASSWDRGSYEQYF. The CDR3, as DNA: TGTGCCAGCAGTTGGGACAGGGGGTCCTACGAGCAGTACTTC. This chain connects TRBV5-4 to TRBJ2-7, with 11 bases fitting TRBD1. The J segment lost 1 base and the V segment lost 5 bases, leaving 2 bases of the junction unmatched. Germline CDR1 is SGHNT and CDR2 is YYREEE (reference sequence). The CDR3 is 14 residues long.

This chain connects TRBV6-5 to TRBJ2-7, with D perhaps assigned TRBD1 or TRBD2 (5 bases each). V lost 0 bases, J lost 2 bases, and 14 bases lay in between. Germline lookup yields CDR1 MNHEY and CDR2 SVGAGI. CDR3 size: 16 residues. The CDR3 loop reads CASSYSMGVRTYEQYF. The CDR3 DNA is TGTGCCAGCAGTTACTCGATGGGGGTGAGGACCTACGAGCAGTACTTC.

This clone has just one count. This chain links TRBV7-9 with TRBJ2-7; possibly TRBD2 for D (5 bases). CDR1 is SEHNR and CDR2 is FQNEAQ in the germline V gene (reference sequence). The CDR3 has 12 residues. The ends were cut back, 5 bases at V and 6 bases at J, with 11 bases in the middle. In DNA, the CDR3 is TGTGCCAGCAGCCCCACGGGAATCGAGCAGTACTTC. Its translation: CASSPTGIEQYF.

The CDR3, as DNA: TGTGCCAGCAGTTCTCGGACTAGCGGAGACAATGAGCAGTTCTTC. It yields the protein CASSSRTSGDNEQFF. The chain links TRBV27 to TRBJ2-1, with 10 bases identical to TRBD2. V lost 4 bases, J lost 5 bases, and 5 bases stayed unmatched. This CDR3 has 15 residues. Per the germline V gene, CDR1 is MNHEY and CDR2 is SMNVEV (reference sequence).

The V and J genes are TRBV9 and TRBJ2-4; D may be TRBD1 (5 bases). This CDR3 region has 17 residues. Trimming shortened V by 0 bases and J by 0 bases, and 13 bases separated the two germline ends. Germline V gene data show CDR1 as SGDLS and CDR2 as YYNGEE. In DNA form, the CDR3 reads TGTGCCAGCAGCGTAGGGGGCAGGTCCATAGCCAAAAACATTCAGTACTTC. Encoded protein: CASSVGGRSIAKNIQYF.

The V gene is TRBV6-5, the J gene TRBJ1-1; D is ambiguous. Germline lookup yields CDR1 MNHEY and CDR2 SVGAGI. V lost 11 bases and J 0 bases, leaving 13 bases between the germline ends. The CDR3 covers 13 residues. As DNA, the CDR3 is TGTGCCGCGGCGGAACAGTTGAACACTGAAGCTTTCTTT. It codes for CAAAEQLNTEAFF.

The chain couples TRBV28 to TRBJ2-1, with D perhaps TRBD2 (5 bases). Germline CDR1 reads MDHEN; CDR2 reads SYDVKM. Between the trimmed V and J ends, which lost 3 bases and 2 bases, there was a span of 11 bases. This CDR3 has 15 amino acids. CDR3 protein: CASSFIGVTYNEQFF. DNA for the CDR3: TGTGCCAGCAGTTTCATCGGGGTCACCTACAATGAGCAGTTCTTC.

DNA for the CDR3: TGTGCCAGCAGCCAAGCCCAGAGCTATGGCTACACCTTC. Translated, it gives CASSQAQSYGYTF. This rearrangement joins TRBV14 to TRBJ1-2; D remains ambiguous. V was shortened by 1 base and J by 4 bases, with 7 bases between the two germline ends. Germline CDR1 and CDR2: SGHDN and FVKESK. The CDR3 extends over 13 amino acids.

The gene calls are TRBV19 and TRBJ2-2; a weak D match, TRBD1 (5 bases). The CDR3 length is 14 residues. The V gene's germline CDR1 is LNHDA and CDR2 SQIVND (reference sequence). V was trimmed by 5 bases and J by 6 bases, leaving 13 bases between them. The CDR3 nucleotides read TGTGCCAGTAGTCCCAGACAGATTCCCGGGGAGCTGTTTTTT. Its protein is CASSPRQIPGELFF.

Points on this clone: Other DNA sequences in this sample translate to the same CDR3. The genes are TRBV19 and TRBJ2-1, with TRBD2 identical over 14 bases. Germline V gene lookup returns CDR1 LNHDA and CDR2 SQIVND (reference sequence). The CDR3 sequence is 15 residues long. The V gene end was trimmed by 3 bases and the J gene end by 6 bases; junction bases not matched to a gene: 1. The CDR3 reads CASSIGLAGGNEQFF. CDR3 nucleotides: TGTGCCAGTAGTATTGGACTAGCGGGAGGCAATGAGCAGTTCTTC.

The CDR3 sequence is CASSSRALAGITDTQYF. The CDR3 nucleotides are TGTGCCAGCAGCTCGAGGGCCCTAGCGGGGATCACAGATACGCAGTATTTT. The J gene is TRBJ2-3, the V gene TRBV9; 9 positions agree with TRBD2. The CDR3 loop spans 17 amino acids. Losses at the gene ends were 4 bases for V and 2 bases for J; bases not matched to a gene: 11. CDR1 SGDLS and CDR2 YYNGEE come from the germline V gene.

V gene TRBV27 combines with J gene TRBJ2-7; 8 positions agree with TRBD1. CDR1 and CDR2 (germline): MNHEY, SMNVEV (reference sequence). J was trimmed by 1 base and V by 8 bases; bases with no gene match: 10. The CDR3 contains 15 residues. The CDR3 coding sequence is TGTGCCAGCCGGCCAACAGGGGGGTTTTCCTACGAGCAGTACTTC. Its protein product is CASRPTGGFSYEQYF.

This chain joins TRBV29-1 and TRBJ2-2, with 7 bases aligning to TRBD1. V gave up 6 bases and J gave up 5 bases; unmatched junction bases: 6. Germline V gene data show CDR1 as SQVTM and CDR2 as ANQGSEA. This CDR3 has 13 residues. The CDR3 protein is CSVRQGPTGELFF. The CDR3 DNA follows: TGCAGCGTACGACAGGGACCAACCGGGGAGCTGTTTTTT.

The rearrangement uses TRBV19 and TRBJ2-1, with no clear D. Germline V gene sequence: CDR1 LNHDA, CDR2 SQIVND (reference sequence). The CDR3 is 13 residues long. V lost 5 bases to trimming and J lost 5 bases, with 10 bases between them. CDR3 loop: CASSDANNNEQFF. CDR3 nucleotide sequence: TGTGCCAGTAGTGACGCTAATAACAATGAGCAGTTCTTC.